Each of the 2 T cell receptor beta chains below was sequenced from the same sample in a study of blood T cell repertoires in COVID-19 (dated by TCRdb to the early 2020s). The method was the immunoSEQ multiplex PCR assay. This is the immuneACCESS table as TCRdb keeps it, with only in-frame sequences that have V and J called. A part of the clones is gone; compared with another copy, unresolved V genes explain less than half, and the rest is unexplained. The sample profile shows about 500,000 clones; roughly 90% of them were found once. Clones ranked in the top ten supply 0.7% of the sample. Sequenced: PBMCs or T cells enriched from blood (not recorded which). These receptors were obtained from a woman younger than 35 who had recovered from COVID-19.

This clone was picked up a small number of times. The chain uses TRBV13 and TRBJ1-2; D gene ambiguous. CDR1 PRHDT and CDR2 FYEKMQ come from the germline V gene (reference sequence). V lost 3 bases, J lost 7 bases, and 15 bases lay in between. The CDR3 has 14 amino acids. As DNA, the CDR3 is TGTGCCAGCAGCTTGAGGGCCGACGGTAGTGGCTACACCTTC. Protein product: CASSLRADGSGYTF. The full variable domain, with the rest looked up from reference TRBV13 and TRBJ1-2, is AAGVIQSPRHLIKEKRETATLKCYPIPRHDTVYWYQQGPGQDPQFLISFYEKMQSDKGSIPDRFSAQQFSDYHSELNMSSLELGDSALYFCASSLRADGSGYTFGSGTRLTVV.

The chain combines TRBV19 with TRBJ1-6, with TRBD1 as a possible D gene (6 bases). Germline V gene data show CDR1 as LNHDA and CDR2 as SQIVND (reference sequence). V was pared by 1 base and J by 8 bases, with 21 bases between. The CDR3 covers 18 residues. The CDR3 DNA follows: TGTGCCAGTAGTATAGGGTTCTCGCGACAGGAAGATCATTCACCCCTCCACTTT. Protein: CASSIGFSRQEDHSPLHF.